The entry below describes one T cell receptor beta chain. Its specificity is not known. TCRdb processed the 5' RACE reads anew with MiXCR; each CDR3 protein has one entry. The repertoire holds 380,000 or so distinct CDR3 sequences, with about 20% as singletons. The CDR3 length is 12 residues. The germline CDR1 and CDR2 sequences are SGHDT and YYEEEE. Trimming pared 0 bases from V and 10 bases from J, leaving 5 bases between. The record originates from a study of CD8 T cells in ankylosing spondylitis. General study results and limits: In ankylosing spondylitis blood, a motif of roughly eight highly homologous TCR beta variants appeared characteristic. Previous work reported some of these motif variants in the synovial fluid and blood of reactive arthritis. As reported, disease-linked clones showed significant enrichment in matched ankylosing spondylitis synovial fluid.

The clonotype originates from a male donor with ankylosing spondylitis or in good health (not recorded which). Sequencing used blood, either unsorted or a sorted T cell fraction (not recorded which). This chain uses TRBV5-6 with TRBJ1-6; no clear D. The CDR3 region has the DNA TGTGCCAGCAGCTTGGAAAAGTCACCCCTCCACTTT. It specifies CASSLEKSPLHF.